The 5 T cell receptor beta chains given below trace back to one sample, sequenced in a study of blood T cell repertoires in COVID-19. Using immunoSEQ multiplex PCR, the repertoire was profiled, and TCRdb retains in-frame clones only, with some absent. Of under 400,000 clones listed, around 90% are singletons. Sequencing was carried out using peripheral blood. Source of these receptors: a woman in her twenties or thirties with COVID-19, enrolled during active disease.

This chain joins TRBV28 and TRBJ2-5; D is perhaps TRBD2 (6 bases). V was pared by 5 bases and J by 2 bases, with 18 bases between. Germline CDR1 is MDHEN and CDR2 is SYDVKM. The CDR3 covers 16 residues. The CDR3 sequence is CASSNPRGSGQETQYF. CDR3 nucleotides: TGTGCCAGCAGTAACCCTCGGGGTAGCGGACAAGAGACCCAGTACTTC. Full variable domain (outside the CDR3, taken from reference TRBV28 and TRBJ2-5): DVKVTQSSRYLVKRTGEKVFLECVQDMDHENMFWYRQDPGLGLRLIYFSYDVKMKEKGDIPEGYSVSREKKERFSLILESASTNQTSMYLCASSNPRGSGQETQYFGPGTRLLVL.

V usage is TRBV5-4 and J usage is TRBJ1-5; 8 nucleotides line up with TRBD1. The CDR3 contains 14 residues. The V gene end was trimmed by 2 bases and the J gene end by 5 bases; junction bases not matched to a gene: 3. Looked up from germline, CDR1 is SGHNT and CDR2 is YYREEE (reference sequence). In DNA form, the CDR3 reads TGTGCCAGCAGCTTTCAGGGGGCGGATCAGCCCCAGCATTTT. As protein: CASSFQGADQPQHF.

The CDR3: CASRNRDRDYGYTF. DNA for the CDR3: TGTGCCAGCAGAAACCGGGACAGGGACTATGGCTACACCTTC. This sequence joins TRBV6-5 and TRBJ1-2, with TRBD1 matching over 9 bases. The germline V gene encodes CDR1 MNHEY and CDR2 SVGAGI. The length of the CDR3 is 14 residues. Trimming took 6 bases from V and 3 from J; bases not matched to a gene: 5.

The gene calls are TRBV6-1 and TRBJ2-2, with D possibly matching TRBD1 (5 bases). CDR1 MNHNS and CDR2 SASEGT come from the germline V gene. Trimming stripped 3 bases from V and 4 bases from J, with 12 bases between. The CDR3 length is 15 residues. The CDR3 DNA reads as TGTGCCAGCAGTGACCCACAGGCCCCCACCGGGGAGCTGTTTTTT. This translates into CASSDPQAPTGELFF.

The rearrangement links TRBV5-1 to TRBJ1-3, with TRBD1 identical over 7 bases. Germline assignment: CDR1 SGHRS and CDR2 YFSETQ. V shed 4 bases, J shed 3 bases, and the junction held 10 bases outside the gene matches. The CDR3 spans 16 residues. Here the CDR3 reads CASSPEGPGGGNTIYF. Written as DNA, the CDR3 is TGCGCCAGCAGCCCGGAAGGGCCAGGGGGTGGAAACACCATATATTTT. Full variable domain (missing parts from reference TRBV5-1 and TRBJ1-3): KAGVTQTPRYLIKTRGQQVTLSCSPISGHRSVSWYQQTPGQGLQFLFEYFSETQRNKGNFPGRFSGRQFSNSRSEMNVSTLELGDSALYLCASSPEGPGGGNTIYFGEGSWLTVV.